This section outlines one T cell receptor beta chain sequence together with its context. Antigen specificity is unknown. The sample originates from a study of naive and memory T cell subsets. General observations from the study: A few larger clonotypes appeared in naive repertoires, especially CD8, possibly memory cells re-expressing CD45RA. The power law exponent of TCR abundance differed between naive and memory cells.

Germline V gives CDR1 SEHNR, CDR2 FQNEAQ (reference sequence). V shed 4 bases and J shed 3 bases, with 10 bases lying between them. The CDR3 has 13 residues. Two oligonucleotides, mixed equimolar, formed the beta constant-region primer covering TRBC1 and TRBC2. Four rounds of PCR amplified the ligated cDNA using nested alpha and beta constant-region primers plus SP2. An oligonucleotide with the SP2 primer and a 12-nucleotide UMI was ligated to the cDNA 3' end. MiXCR, run by TCRdb on the UMI-ligation and nested PCR reads, gives a single entry per CDR3 protein. The sample shows over 110,000 distinct CDR3 sequences, approximately 21% of them seen only once.

This chain connects TRBV7-9 to TRBJ2-7; D is possibly TRBD2 (5 bases). This sequence originates from a human donor in good health. Sequenced input: naive CD8+ T cells from blood. CDR3: CASSSPGIYEQYF. In nucleotides, the CDR3 is TGTGCCAGCAGCTCCCCGGGGATCTACGAGCAGTACTTC. Filled out from reference TRBV7-9 and TRBJ2-7, the complete variable domain reads DTGVSQNPRHKITKRGQNVTFRCDPISEHNRLYWYRQTLGQGPEFLTYFQNEAQLEKSRLLSDRFSAERPKGSFSTLEIQRTEQGDSAMYLCASSSPGIYEQYFGPGTRLTVT.